One and the same sample provided the 21 T cell receptor beta chains below, sequenced in a study of technical replicates of blood from several donors. Clones were read by immunoSEQ multiplex PCR, and TCRdb kept only the in-frame ones, dropping some. The sample has 74,000 or so clones, about 96% seen once. Source material: T cells isolated from PBMCs. The receptor set was obtained from a human donor in good health.

The chain links TRBV2 to TRBJ1-2; 8 positions match TRBD1. In germline, CDR1 is SNHLY, CDR2 FYNNEI. The CDR3 covers 14 residues. Unmatched junction bases numbered 5, after V lost 4 bases and J lost 4 bases. The CDR3 region has the DNA TGTGCCAGCAGTGGGGGACAGGAGCTCTATGGCTACACCTTC. It translates to CASSGGQELYGYTF. Using reference TRBV2 and TRBJ1-2 for the parts outside the CDR3, the full variable domain is EPEVTQTPSHQVTQMGQEVILRCVPISNHLYFYWYRQILGQKVEFLVSFYNNEISEKSEIFDDQFSVERPDGSNFTLKIRSTKLEDSAMYFCASSGGQELYGYTFGSGTRLTVV.

The rearrangement links TRBV27 to TRBJ1-6; the match to TRBD1 covers 7 bases. V trimming: 5 bases; J trimming: 7 bases; junction bases outside the gene matches: 8. The germline V gene encodes CDR1 MNHEY and CDR2 SMNVEV (reference sequence). There are 15 residues in the CDR3. The CDR3 DNA sequence: TGTGCCAGCAGTGCCCAGGGACAGATAAATTCACCCCTCCACTTT. It encodes CASSAQGQINSPLHF.

The chain employs TRBV7-2 and TRBJ2-1, with 13 bases that match TRBD2. V lost 7 bases, J lost 7 bases, and 7 bases stayed unmatched. This CDR3 comprises 15 residues. Germline V gene lookup returns CDR1 SGHTA and CDR2 FQGNSA. The CDR3 region is CASNPTSGRANEQFF. CDR3 DNA sequence: TGTGCCAGCAACCCCACTAGCGGGAGGGCAAATGAGCAGTTCTTC.

The CDR3 DNA reads as TGCAGCGCTATTACAGGGGGCTATGGCTACACCTTC. Amino acids: CSAITGGYGYTF. The chain carries TRBV29-1 and TRBJ1-2; 8 bases line up with TRBD1. With V trimmed by 7 bases and J by 4 bases, 5 bases remained unmatched. The CDR3 runs to 12 residues. CDR1 is SQVTM, CDR2 ANQGSEA, per germline.

This clone was recorded only once. The V call is TRBV6-6, the J call TRBJ1-4, with D tentatively TRBD1 (5 bases). The CDR3 consists of 16 residues. Trimming removed 0 bases from V and 0 bases from J, with 8 bases in between. Germline loops: CDR1 MNHNY, CDR2 SVGAGI (reference sequence). CDR3 in amino acids: CASSYSGGATNEKLFF. The CDR3 nucleotides are TGTGCCAGCAGTTACTCCGGGGGGGCAACTAATGAAAAACTGTTTTTT.

This clone was seen just once. V usage is TRBV11-2 and J usage is TRBJ2-7; 8 bases map to TRBD1. J gave up 4 bases and V 5 bases, and 7 bases lay outside the gene matches. The germline V gene has CDR1 SGHAT and CDR2 FQNNGV. This CDR3 is built from 14 residues. The CDR3 nucleotides are TGTGCCAGCAGCCGAACAGGGGGAGAGTACGAGCAGTACTTC. Protein: CASSRTGGEYEQYF.

This chain connects TRBV5-1 to TRBJ1-1, with 7 positions matching TRBD1. The CDR3 is 14 residues long. The J segment lost 6 bases and the V segment lost 5 bases, leaving 10 bases of the junction unmatched. The germline V gene encodes CDR1 SGHRS and CDR2 YFSETQ. The CDR3, as DNA: TGCGCCAGCAGGGATAGGGACAGCGACGCTGAAGCTTTCTTT. Protein product: CASRDRDSDAEAFF.

This chain uses TRBV5-4 with TRBJ2-3; maybe TRBD2 (6 bases). Trimming stripped 7 bases from V and 7 bases from J, with 16 bases between. Germline V gene sequence: CDR1 SGHNT, CDR2 YYREEE (reference sequence). The CDR3 extends over 13 amino acids. The CDR3 DNA is TGTGCCAGCTCCAACGCCCGGGACTATACGCAGTATTTT. It specifies CASSNARDYTQYF.

Here the CDR3 reads CASSLVGQGGNYGYTF. The CDR3 DNA is TGTGCCAGCAGTTTGGTTGGACAGGGGGGTAACTATGGCTACACCTTC. The rearrangement joins TRBV28 to TRBJ1-2; 10 bases line up with TRBD1. Germline values: CDR1 MDHEN, CDR2 SYDVKM. CDR3 length: 16 amino acids. With V trimmed by 3 bases and J by 1 base, 5 bases remained unmatched.

This clone was counted only a few times. Other DNA sequences in the sample encode the same CDR3. The V gene is TRBV27, the J gene TRBJ2-1; D might be TRBD1 (6 bases). Trimming removed 8 bases from V and 9 bases from J, with 23 bases in between. Germline lookup yields CDR1 MNHEY and CDR2 SMNVEV (reference sequence). The CDR3 loop spans 15 amino acids. The CDR3 bases are TGTGCCAGCTTTACCGGAGTAGGGACAATCGGTGAGCAGTTCTTC. Amino acid sequence: CASFTGVGTIGEQFF.

The CDR3 DNA sequence: TGTGCCAGCAGCCCCCTAGCGGGGGGGATCACAGATACGCAGTATTTT. Translated, it gives CASSPLAGGITDTQYF. The rearrangement joins TRBV11-3 to TRBJ2-3; 12 bases align to TRBD2. V trimming: 5 bases; J trimming: 2 bases; junction bases outside the gene matches: 5. Looked up from germline, CDR1 is SGHNT and CDR2 is YENEEA. This CDR3 spans 16 amino acids.

V is TRBV5-1 and J is TRBJ2-3; a possible D gene is TRBD1 (5 bases). V lost 4 bases and J 4 bases, leaving 16 bases between the germline ends. CDR1 SGHRS and CDR2 YFSETQ come from the germline V gene. The CDR3 sequence is 15 residues long. This CDR3 is CASSPRVVGPDTQYF. Written as DNA, the CDR3 is TGCGCCAGCAGCCCCAGGGTTGTGGGCCCAGATACGCAGTATTTT.

DNA for the CDR3: TGTGCCAGCAGTTCCTACAGGGCAGTTATGTCCTACGAGCAGTACTTC. It codes for CASSSYRAVMSYEQYF. This rearrangement joins TRBV6-5 to TRBJ2-7, with D possibly being TRBD1 (6 bases). The ends were cut back, 4 bases at V and 1 base at J, with 17 bases in the middle. This CDR3 has 16 amino acids. Per the germline V gene, CDR1 is MNHEY and CDR2 is SVGAGI.

The chain joins TRBV10-1 to TRBJ2-3; 7 positions agree with TRBD2. CDR3 length: 16 residues. V lost 3 bases to trimming and J lost 2 bases; unmatched junction nucleotides: 8. Germline lookup yields CDR1 WNHNN and CDR2 SYGVQD (reference sequence). This CDR3 reads CASSDTSAVFTDTQYF. As DNA, the CDR3 is TGCGCCAGCAGTGATACTAGCGCGGTATTCACAGATACGCAGTATTTT.

The chain joins TRBV2 to TRBJ2-5, with no clear D. V lost 1 base and J lost 1, with 4 bases in between. This CDR3 spans 13 amino acids. Germline V gene sequence: CDR1 SNHLY, CDR2 FYNNEI. The CDR3 region is CASSEDSQETQYF. DNA of the CDR3: TGTGCCAGCAGTGAAGATAGCCAAGAGACCCAGTACTTC.

On this clone itself: The identical CDR3 is also encoded by other nucleotide sequences in the sample. The gene calls are TRBV5-1 and TRBJ1-5; possible D gene TRBD1, 6 bases. The CDR3 consists of 15 residues. Germline V gene data show CDR1 as SGHRS and CDR2 as YFSETQ. Trimming left V 0 bases short and J 2 bases short, with 9 bases between. CDR3 residues: CASSLGPGGNQPQHF. CDR3 DNA: TGCGCCAGCAGCTTGGGTCCAGGGGGCAATCAGCCCCAGCATTTT.

This clone has a single count. The V and J genes are TRBV5-6 and TRBJ1-5; 9 bases line up with TRBD1. V gave up 3 bases and J gave up 4 bases; unmatched junction bases: 8. The CDR3 is 16 amino acids. CDR1 SGHDT and CDR2 YYEEEE come from the germline V gene. The CDR3 DNA reads TGTGCCAGCAGCTGGGGGGGACAGGGAACGAATCAGCCCCAGCATTTT. It translates to CASSWGGQGTNQPQHF.

V usage is TRBV6-1 and J usage is TRBJ1-1, with TRBD1 matching 7 bases. This CDR3 has 13 amino acids. Losses at the gene ends were 4 bases for V and 7 bases for J; bases not matched to a gene: 6. Germline V gene data show CDR1 as MNHNS and CDR2 as SASEGT. CDR3 sequence reads: CASSVTRDSEAFF. CDR3 in DNA: TGTGCCAGCAGTGTGACCCGGGACAGTGAAGCTTTCTTT.

V is TRBV5-1 and J is TRBJ2-4, with D perhaps TRBD2 (6 bases). V was shortened by 0 bases and J by 3 bases, with 25 bases between the two germline ends. CDR1 SGHRS and CDR2 YFSETQ come from the germline V gene. The CDR3 runs to 20 residues. CDR3 DNA: TGCGCCAGCAGCTTGGCGGCAGAAGGCGGGTTGTGGAGGGGCAAAAACATTCAGTACTTC. It specifies CASSLAAEGGLWRGKNIQYF.

The chain couples TRBV9 to TRBJ2-5, with TRBD1 matching 8 bases. The CDR3 spans 14 residues. Looked up from germline, CDR1 is SGDLS and CDR2 is YYNGEE. Trimming removed 2 bases from V and 5 bases from J; junction bases left unmatched: 5. In DNA, the CDR3 is TGTGCCAGCAGCGTCACAGGGGGTGAGGAGACCCAGTACTTC. This sequence encodes CASSVTGGEETQYF.

This chain links TRBV11-2 with TRBJ2-1; D unresolved. The CDR3 totals 13 residues. Germline CDR1 is SGHAT and CDR2 is FQNNGV. V was shortened by 1 base and J by 6 bases, with 7 bases between the two germline ends. In nucleotides, the CDR3 is TGTGCCAGCAGCTTAGGACTGACCAATGAGCAGTTCTTC. The encoded protein is CASSLGLTNEQFF. Variable domain in full (rest from reference TRBV11-2 and TRBJ2-1): EAGVAQSPRYKIIEKRQSVAFWCNPISGHATLYWYQQILGQGPKLLIQFQNNGVVDDSQLPKDRFSAERLKGVDSTLKIQPAKLEDSAVYLCASSLGLTNEQFFGPGTRLTVL.